This T cell receptor beta chain was sequenced during a study of blood T cell repertoires in COVID-19. Study context: Researchers got acute and convalescent COVID-19 samples from the United States, Italy and Spain. The analysed material was cDNA or gDNA that came from T cells, B-cell-depleted T cells, or PBMCs.

In the authors' workflow: Estimated nucleated cell counts came from reference gene primer amplification. Sequenced by immunoSEQ multiplex PCR; TCRdb stores in-frame clones only, minus some. The DNA gave D and trimming, while V, J and clone size come from that table. The table includes 120,000 to 150,000 clones, 70% to 90% detected once. Trimming pared 6 bases from V and 0 bases from J, leaving 8 bases between. The germline gives CDR1 LNHDA, CDR2 SQIVND (reference sequence). The CDR3 has 14 amino acids. The chain links TRBV19 to TRBJ1-4; D gene uncertain. This clonotype originated in a human donor with acute or convalescent COVID-19. The donor label of this sample is uncertain. The sample comprised peripheral blood. The CDR3 coding sequence is TGTGCCAGTAGGAGACTCGCAACTAATGAAAAACTGTTTTTT. This translates into CASRRLATNEKLFF.